This T cell receptor (beta chain) was observed in a study of T cell responses to AZD1222 COVID-19 vaccine. Profiled with immunoSEQ multiplex PCR; TCRdb holds only in-frame clones, not every one. Altogether 150,000 to 180,000 clones are present, 80% to 90% being singletons, with the ten largest covering about 5%. Sample: peripheral blood, taken on day 0 of MenACWY control vaccination. The sequence was obtained from an adult in good health.

CDR3 loop: CASSQDLGGLAARDTQYF. CDR3 nucleotides: TGCGCCAGCAGCCAAGATCTTGGGGGACTAGCGGCCCGGGATACGCAGTATTTT. The chain recombines TRBV4-1 with TRBJ2-3, with TRBD2 identical over 11 bases. Germline CDR1 MGHRA, CDR2 YSYEKL. This CDR3 is 18 amino acids long. The trim removed 0 bases at V and 6 bases at J, leaving 11 bases unmatched.